This T cell receptor (beta chain) was captured in a study of cytomegalovirus exposure and HLA in healthy donors. In the study overall: The roughly 700 first-cohort repertoires shared a platform with the 120 or so validation repertoires, as reported in a later analysis. General study points: Specificity for CMV antigens was confirmed in vitro for three of the CMV-associated chains. Cytomegalovirus association was assigned to about 150 TCR beta chains.

Separate from the approximately 700-subject first cohort was the roughly 130-subject validation cohort, to which the donors belonged. A word on this clone: Antigen: not known.

Germline V gene data show CDR1 as SGHRS and CDR2 as YFSETQ. The CDR3 loop spans 14 amino acids. Trimming shortened V by 4 bases and J by 6 bases, and 14 bases separated the two germline ends. The data were produced by immunoSEQ multiplex PCR, yet TCRdb's version contains in-frame clones alone and is incomplete. The sample records around 200,000 clones, around 80% being singletons. The sequence was obtained from a woman in her twenties or thirties in good health and CMV-seronegative. Material: PBMCs. V and J are TRBV5-1 and TRBJ2-4; the D gene is possibly TRBD1 (5 bases). The CDR3 is CASSLPGRGNIQYF. In nucleotides, the CDR3 is TGCGCCAGCAGCCTGCCAGGGCGAGGAAACATTCAGTACTTC.